The rows below give T cell receptor beta chains drawn from one sample of a study of cytomegalovirus exposure and HLA in healthy donors. The repertoire was sequenced with immunoSEQ multiplex PCR; TCRdb's copy has only in-frame clones and lacks some. This table holds roughly 100,000 clones, around 67% found once. What was sequenced was PBMCs. These TCRs come from a woman aged 45-65 years in good health and CMV-seronegative. CDR3s include the opening cysteine and the closing phenylalanine or tryptophan. D genes are given only for firm matches. Size is stated for part of the rows, as once, few or many counts, or as a class when the clone is expanded.

clone_size: NA
d_call: TRBD1
j_call: TRBJ1-2
v_call: TRBV4-1
cdr3_aa: CASSPLPHQTGADYGYTF
cdr3_nt: TGCGCCAGCAGCCCTTTACCCCACCAAACAGGGGCAGACTATGGCTACACCTTC

clone_size: NA
d_call: NA
j_call: TRBJ2-1
v_call: TRBV27
cdr3_aa: CASSLSIGTNEQFF
cdr3_nt: TGTGCCAGCAGTTTATCAATCGGGACTAATGAGCAGTTCTTC

clone_size: NA
d_call: NA
j_call: TRBJ2-1
v_call: TRBV30
cdr3_aa: CAWSGGLSSYNEQFF
cdr3_nt: TGTGCCTGGAGTGGCGGGCTTAGCTCCTACAATGAGCAGTTCTTC

clone_size: NA
d_call: NA
j_call: TRBJ2-7
v_call: TRBV7-8
cdr3_aa: CASSLAYFVRITGETSYEQYF
cdr3_nt: TGTGCCAGCAGCTTAGCGTATTTCGTCCGGATAACAGGCGAGACTTCCTACGAGCAGTACTTC

clone_size: NA
d_call: NA
j_call: TRBJ2-5
v_call: TRBV5-1
cdr3_aa: CASSFEETQYF
cdr3_nt: TGCGCCAGCAGCTTCGAAGAGACCCAGTACTTC

clone_size: NA
d_call: NA
j_call: TRBJ2-7
v_call: TRBV18
cdr3_aa: CASSPYREYEQYF
cdr3_nt: TGTGCCAGCTCACCATACAGGGAATACGAGCAGTACTTC

clone_size: once
d_call: NA
j_call: TRBJ2-1
v_call: TRBV15
cdr3_aa: CATSRDPSLSNEQFF
cdr3_nt: TGTGCCACCAGCAGAGATCCGTCTCTAAGCAATGAGCAGTTCTTC

clone_size: NA
d_call: TRBD1
j_call: TRBJ2-1
v_call: TRBV25-1
cdr3_aa: CASSEFWDRGRLEQFF
cdr3_nt: TGTGCCAGCAGTGAATTTTGGGACAGGGGGAGACTAGAGCAGTTCTTC

clone_size: few
d_call: NA
j_call: TRBJ1-4
v_call: TRBV7-9
cdr3_aa: CASRNDLGPQEKLFF
cdr3_nt: TGTGCCAGCAGAAACGACTTAGGCCCCCAGGAAAAACTGTTTTTT

clone_size: NA
d_call: NA
j_call: TRBJ2-7
v_call: TRBV1
cdr3_aa: CTSSQDPSGTYEQYF
cdr3_nt: TGCACCAGCAGCCAAGATCCTAGCGGCACCTACGAGCAGTACTTC

clone_size: NA
d_call: NA
j_call: TRBJ1-3
v_call: TRBV5-1
cdr3_aa: CASSLGAASGNTIYF
cdr3_nt: TGCGCCAGCAGCTTGGGAGCCGCCTCTGGAAACACCATATATTTT

clone_size: once
d_call: TRBD2
j_call: TRBJ2-1
v_call: TRBV7-2
cdr3_aa: CASSPTSVVSEQFF
cdr3_nt: TGTGCCAGCAGCCCAACTAGCGTGGTGAGTGAGCAGTTCTTC

clone_size: few
d_call: TRBD2
j_call: TRBJ2-1
v_call: TRBV14
cdr3_aa: CASSQGLAGAYNEQFF
cdr3_nt: TGTGCCAGCAGCCAGGGCCTAGCGGGTGCCTACAATGAGCAGTTCTTC

clone_size: NA
d_call: NA
j_call: TRBJ2-3
v_call: TRBV7-2
cdr3_aa: CASSLMWGEYVTQYF
cdr3_nt: TGTGCCAGCAGCTTAATGTGGGGGGAGTATGTTACGCAGTATTTT

clone_size: few
d_call: TRBD1
j_call: TRBJ1-6
v_call: TRBV7-9
cdr3_aa: CASSPAPGTAFSPLHF
cdr3_nt: TGTGCCAGCAGCCCCGCCCCGGGGACAGCTTTTTCACCCCTCCACTTT

clone_size: NA
d_call: TRBD2
j_call: TRBJ2-5
v_call: TRBV4-1
cdr3_aa: CASSQEVAGGLETQYF
cdr3_nt: TGCGCCAGCAGCCAAGAGGTAGCGGGGGGGTTGGAGACCCAGTACTTC

clone_size: few
d_call: TRBD1
j_call: TRBJ1-4
v_call: TRBV11-2
cdr3_aa: CASSKGQGDNEKLFF
cdr3_nt: TGTGCCAGCAGCAAGGGACAGGGGGATAATGAAAAACTGTTTTTT

clone_size: NA
d_call: NA
j_call: TRBJ2-4
v_call: TRBV5-4
cdr3_aa: CASSPRGQGAKNIQYF
cdr3_nt: TGTGCCAGCAGCCCGAGAGGCCAGGGGGCCAAAAACATTCAGTACTTC

clone_size: few
d_call: NA
j_call: TRBJ2-3
v_call: TRBV28
cdr3_aa: CASSLRSTDTQYF
cdr3_nt: TGTGCCAGCAGTTTGCGGAGCACAGATACGCAGTATTTT

clone_size: NA
d_call: NA
j_call: TRBJ2-1
v_call: TRBV11-3
cdr3_aa: CASSLNGGAYNEQFF
cdr3_nt: TGTGCCAGCAGCTTAAACGGCGGAGCCTACAATGAGCAGTTCTTC

clone_size: NA
d_call: NA
j_call: TRBJ2-5
v_call: TRBV5-6
cdr3_aa: CASSSVPQETQYF
cdr3_nt: TGTGCCAGCAGCTCTGTCCCCCAAGAGACCCAGTACTTC

clone_size: NA
d_call: TRBD1
j_call: TRBJ1-4
v_call: TRBV5-1
cdr3_aa: CASSLAQTGGPEKLFF
cdr3_nt: TGCGCCAGCAGCTTGGCGCAAACAGGGGGCCCAGAAAAACTGTTTTTT

clone_size: NA
d_call: TRBD2
j_call: TRBJ2-1
v_call: TRBV7-9
cdr3_aa: CATRLAGSNEQFF
cdr3_nt: TGTGCCACCCGACTAGCGGGGTCCAATGAGCAGTTCTTC

clone_size: NA
d_call: NA
j_call: TRBJ2-1
v_call: TRBV7-9
cdr3_aa: CASSLVFGGYNEQFF
cdr3_nt: TGTGCCAGCAGCTTAGTATTTGGGGGGTACAATGAGCAGTTCTTC

clone_size: NA
d_call: TRBD2
j_call: TRBJ2-1
v_call: TRBV2
cdr3_aa: CASSAPSGNNEQFF
cdr3_nt: TGTGCCAGCAGTGCTCCTAGCGGTAACAATGAGCAGTTCTTC

clone_size: few
d_call: NA
j_call: TRBJ2-1
v_call: TRBV6-1
cdr3_aa: CASTSSYNEQFF
cdr3_nt: TGTGCCAGCACGAGCTCCTACAATGAGCAGTTCTTC

clone_size: NA
d_call: NA
j_call: TRBJ1-1
v_call: TRBV27
cdr3_aa: CASSFHNTEAFF
cdr3_nt: TGTGCCAGCAGTTTCCATAACACTGAAGCTTTCTTT